These 18 T cell receptor beta chains were sequenced from one sample in a study of T cells in Graves' hyperthyroidism and ophthalmopathy. RNA transcripts were the template for amplifying TCR beta CDR3 regions. In the first-round RT-PCR of the TCR CDR3, the HTBI primer set was used. Each CDR3 protein gets one entry after TCRdb re-called the multiplex PCR reads with MiXCR. In the table there are 700,000 to 850,000 distinct CDR3 sequences, around 40% of which are singletons. The sample taken for sequencing was blood. The source of these receptors is a middle-aged woman with Graves' hyperthyroidism.

This clonotype was seen more than once but under ten times. The chain carries TRBV7-2 and TRBJ2-5, with D unclear. Looked up from germline, CDR1 is SGHTA and CDR2 is FQGNSA. The length of the CDR3 is 13 residues. V gave up 3 bases and J gave up 4 bases, with 9 bases separating them. The CDR3 sequence: CASSFKPRETQYF. CDR3 DNA sequence: TGTGCCAGCAGCTTCAAACCACGAGAGACCCAGTACTTC.

CDR3 in amino acids: CASSQVSSGLEQYF. The CDR3 region has the DNA TGTGCCAGCAGCCAAGTGTCGTCTGGACTAGAGCAGTACTTC. The chain joins TRBV3-1 to TRBJ2-7; D might be TRBD2 (6 bases). V was cut by 1 base and J by 7 bases, with 14 bases left in between. CDR1 and CDR2 (germline): LGHDT, YNNKEL (reference sequence). The CDR3 has 14 residues.

The chain employs TRBV12-3 or TRBV12-4 and TRBJ2-5, with 11 bases aligning to TRBD2. The V segment lost 8 bases and the J segment 4 bases; nucleotides outside the gene matches: 6. This CDR3 spans 14 amino acids. The CDR3 region is CASGLGLAGETQYF. In nucleotides, the CDR3 is TGTGCCAGCGGACTAGGACTAGCGGGAGAGACCCAGTACTTC.

The J gene is TRBJ2-7, the V gene TRBV11-1; TRBD2 matches at 10 bases. The J call could be wrong; TRBJ2-1 is a better fit for the DNA end. This CDR3 has 15 residues. Germline V CDR1 and CDR2: SGHAT, FQDESV (reference sequence). The DNA for the CDR3 is TGTGCCAGCAGCTTAGAAGGACTAGCGGACAATGAGCAGTTCTTC. Encoded protein: CASSLEGLADNEQFF.

In its sample, this clonotype was seen many times. The gene calls are TRBV24-1 and TRBJ2-2; TRBD1 aligns across 9 bases. The CDR3 is 15 residues long. J lost 7 bases, V lost 6 bases, and 8 bases had no gene match. CDR1 and CDR2 from the germline V gene are KGHDR and SFDVKD. The CDR3 loop is CATSLRTGAIGELFF. The DNA of the CDR3 is TGTGCCACCAGTTTGCGGACAGGGGCGATCGGGGAGCTGTTTTTT.

This clonotype was detected a few times. The chain is built from TRBV6-5 and TRBJ2-7; D remains ambiguous. CDR1 and CDR2 (germline): MNHEY, SVGAGI. The CDR3 sequence is 14 residues long. V was shortened by 4 bases and J by 6 bases, with 16 bases between the two germline ends. CDR3 residues: CASSSQVWAAEQYF. In nucleotides, the CDR3 is TGTGCCAGCAGTTCCCAGGTCTGGGCTGCCGAGCAGTACTTC.

This clonotype was seen once. This may come from a read error, since a much larger clone is one base off. The V call is TRBV9, the J call TRBJ1-4, with D uncertain. This CDR3 comprises 16 residues. Deletions cut 3 bases from V and 0 bases from J, with 12 bases between. Germline V gene data show CDR1 as SGDLS and CDR2 as YYNGEE. Here the CDR3 DNA reads TGTGCCAGCAGCGAAAAAGCGGGCACAACTAATGAAAAACTGTTTTTT. Amino acids: CASSEKAGTTNEKLFF.

V is TRBV6-1 and J is TRBJ1-6, with TRBD1 identical over 7 bases. The CDR3 runs 18 residues. Looked up from germline, CDR1 is MNHNS and CDR2 is SASEGT. V dropped 6 bases and J dropped 0; count of bases not matched to a gene: 11. The CDR3 loop reads CASRSTGARSSYNSPLHF. In DNA, the CDR3 is TGTGCCAGCAGGTCAACAGGGGCGAGGAGCTCCTATAATTCACCCCTCCACTTT.

This clonotype was counted ten times or more. V and J are TRBV7-2 and TRBJ1-2, with D possibly TRBD1 on 5 matching bases. The CDR3 is made up of 11 amino acids. V was trimmed by 6 bases and J by 6 bases, leaving 8 bases between them. Germline values: CDR1 SGHTA, CDR2 FQGNSA. CDR3 region: CASRGDHGYTF. In DNA form, the CDR3 reads TGTGCCAGCAGGGGGGATCATGGCTACACCTTC.

This chain connects TRBV3-1 to TRBJ2-7, with TRBD1 matching over 8 bases. This CDR3 comprises 12 residues. Trimming at V came to 8 bases and at J to 3 bases, leaving 3 bases not matched to a gene. From germline, CDR1 is LGHDT and CDR2 YNNKEL (reference sequence). The CDR3 DNA follows: TGTGCCAGCGGGACAGGATTCTACGAGCAGTACTTC. Its protein is CASGTGFYEQYF.

As concerns this clonotype: Germline is not matched at one junction end, which may reflect a read error. This rearrangement joins TRBV20-1 to TRBJ2-7; no reliable D call. Germline V CDR1 and CDR2: DFQATT, SNEGSKA (reference sequence). The CDR3 runs 14 residues. CDR3 region: CSAGDGVGSYEQYF. CDR3 nucleotides: TGCAGTGCTGGAGATGGTGTGGGGTCCTACGAGCAGTACTTC.

The sample holds many counts of this clonotype. The chain carries TRBV7-6 and TRBJ1-2, with D unresolved. The V and J ends lost 2 bases and 6 bases respectively, with 10 bases between them. This CDR3 has 13 amino acids. Germline CDR1 SGHVS, CDR2 FNYEAQ. CDR3 coding DNA: TGTGCCAGCAGCTTAAGGCCAGAACATGGCTACACCTTC. Protein product: CASSLRPEHGYTF. The whole variable domain, filled in from reference TRBV7-6 and TRBJ1-2, reads GAGVSQSPRYKVTKRGQDVALRCDPISGHVSLYWYRQALGQGPEFLTYFNYEAQQDKSGLPNDRFSAERPEGSISTLTIQRTEQRDSAMYRCASSLRPEHGYTFGSGTRLTVV.

This chain joins TRBV10-3 and TRBJ1-5; D unclear. The CDR3 has 13 amino acids. Germline lookup yields CDR1 ENHRY and CDR2 SYGVKD. V lost 5 bases and J lost 2, with 7 bases in between. The DNA for the CDR3 is TGTGCCATCAGTTTAAGCCGCAATCAGCCCCAGCATTTT. Amino acids: CAISLSRNQPQHF.

This clonotype has ten or more counts. The V gene is TRBV13, the J gene TRBJ2-5, with TRBD1 matching over 7 bases. V shed 1 base, J shed 5 bases, and the junction held 10 bases outside the gene matches. The CDR3 runs to 16 residues. Germline CDR1 is PRHDT and CDR2 is FYEKMQ (reference sequence). The CDR3 here is CASSLARQGSEETQYF. Written as DNA, the CDR3 is TGTGCCAGCAGCTTAGCCCGACAGGGCTCGGAGGAGACCCAGTACTTC.

The chain uses TRBV25-1 and TRBJ2-7; D is possibly TRBD1 or TRBD2 (5 bases each). CDR3 length: 15 residues. Germline CDR1 and CDR2: MGHDK and SYGVNS. V dropped 6 bases and J dropped 4 bases, with 19 bases sitting between them. CDR3 in amino acids: CASSDLPGTVYEQYF. The CDR3 nucleotides read TGTGCCAGCAGCGACCTCCCCGGGACCGTTTACGAGCAGTACTTC.

This clonotype was seen a few times. The V and J genes are TRBV14 and TRBJ1-6; no definite D call. The CDR3 runs 14 residues. The ends were cut back, 4 bases at V and 5 bases at J, with 9 bases in the middle. Looked up from germline, CDR1 is SGHDN and CDR2 is FVKESK. The CDR3 sequence: CASSPGEDNSPLHF. In DNA, the CDR3 is TGTGCCAGCAGCCCCGGGGAAGATAATTCACCCCTCCACTTT.

The CDR3 bases are TGCGCCAGCAGCTTGGCCCCCGGGGCGAGTTTGACCGGGGAGCTGTTTTTT. Residues: CASSLAPGASLTGELFF. The chain employs TRBV5-1 and TRBJ2-2; either TRBD1 or TRBD2 may supply D (5 bases each). V was clipped by 0 bases and J by 5 bases, with 17 bases between them. Germline V gene data show CDR1 as SGHRS and CDR2 as YFSETQ. The CDR3 length is 17 residues.

This clonotype came up many times. This chain connects TRBV2 to TRBJ1-2, with TRBD1 matching 12 bases. This CDR3 has 14 residues. Germline assignment: CDR1 SNHLY and CDR2 FYNNEI. V lost 6 bases, J lost 7 bases, and 6 bases stayed unmatched. CDR3 sequence: CASRGTGGGLGYTF. CDR3 coding DNA: TGTGCCAGCAGGGGGACAGGGGGCGGGCTTGGCTACACCTTC.